A selection of T cell receptor beta chains follows, all from one sample in a study of human versus mouse CDR3 diversity and MHC coevolution. The data were produced by immunoSEQ multiplex PCR, yet TCRdb's version contains in-frame clones alone and is incomplete. The sample lists about 80,000 clones; just under 95% were seen once. Specimen: naive CD4+ T cells from blood. These receptors were obtained from a person aged 30 to 70 in good health. CDR3s include the opening cysteine and the closing phenylalanine or tryptophan. The D gene is left open where the match is weak. Expanded clones get a size class; other rows say once, few or many, or leave the size out.

D gene: TRBD2
J gene: TRBJ2-3
V gene: TRBV7-8
clone size: .
CDR3 protein: CASSFPGAGGDTQYF
CDR3 DNA: TGTGCCAGCAGCTTCCCGGGAGCGGGGGGAGATACGCAGTATTTT

D gene: TRBD1
J gene: TRBJ1-4
V gene: TRBV7-3
clone size: .
CDR3 protein: CASSLIPPAQGVNEKLFF
CDR3 DNA: TGTGCCAGCAGCTTAATTCCCCCTGCCCAGGGGGTTAATGAAAAACTGTTTTTT

D gene: TRBD2
J gene: TRBJ2-1
V gene: TRBV9
clone size: .
CDR3 protein: CASSLEGTSGPPQFF
CDR3 DNA: TGTGCCAGCAGCCTCGAAGGGACTAGCGGGCCACCCCAATTCTTC

D gene: TRBD1
J gene: TRBJ1-1
V gene: TRBV5-1
clone size: .
CDR3 protein: CASSLGGTVNTEAFF
CDR3 DNA: TGCGCCAGCAGCTTGGGGGGGACAGTGAACACTGAAGCTTTCTTT

D gene: .
J gene: TRBJ2-7
V gene: TRBV11-1
clone size: .
CDR3 protein: CASSLGQGLTYEQYF
CDR3 DNA: TGTGCCAGCAGTTTGGGTCAGGGGCTCACCTACGAGCAGTACTTC

D gene: .
J gene: TRBJ1-4
V gene: TRBV5-1
clone size: .
CDR3 protein: CASSLGTVGEKLFF
CDR3 DNA: TGCGCCAGCAGCTTGGGGACAGTAGGGGAAAAACTGTTTTTT

D gene: .
J gene: TRBJ1-5
V gene: TRBV28
clone size: .
CDR3 protein: CASSLGGPNQPQHF
CDR3 DNA: TGTGCCAGCAGTTTAGGTGGGCCCAATCAGCCCCAGCATTTT

D gene: .
J gene: TRBJ2-7
V gene: TRBV7-9
clone size: .
CDR3 protein: CASSPARGSIGYEQYF
CDR3 DNA: TGTGCCAGCAGCCCAGCCAGGGGCAGTATTGGGTACGAGCAGTACTTC

D gene: .
J gene: TRBJ1-6
V gene: TRBV27
clone size: .
CDR3 protein: CASSLEGGHNSPLHF
CDR3 DNA: TGTGCCAGCAGTTTGGAGGGTGGGCATAATTCACCCCTCCACTTT

D gene: TRBD1
J gene: TRBJ1-2
V gene: TRBV19
clone size: .
CDR3 protein: CASSIPRDRGTPNYGYTF
CDR3 DNA: TGTGCCAGTAGTATACCCCGGGACAGGGGGACTCCTAACTATGGCTACACCTTC

D gene: TRBD2
J gene: TRBJ2-1
V gene: TRBV7-9
clone size: .
CDR3 protein: CASSLAPLAGVDNEQFF
CDR3 DNA: TGTGCCAGCAGCTTGGCCCCCCTAGCGGGAGTGGACAATGAGCAGTTCTTC

D gene: .
J gene: TRBJ1-3
V gene: TRBV6-6
clone size: few
CDR3 protein: CASSFGRGTGNTIYF
CDR3 DNA: TGTGCCAGCAGTTTCGGCAGGGGAACTGGAAACACCATATATTTT

D gene: TRBD1
J gene: TRBJ1-5
V gene: TRBV5-6
clone size: .
CDR3 protein: CASSLNRGSQPQHF
CDR3 DNA: TGTGCCAGCAGCTTGAACAGGGGAAGCCAGCCCCAGCATTTT

D gene: TRBD1
J gene: TRBJ1-1
V gene: TRBV18
clone size: once
CDR3 protein: CASSPRTGTTEAFF
CDR3 DNA: TGTGCCAGCTCACCACGGACAGGGACTACTGAAGCTTTCTTT

D gene: TRBD2
J gene: TRBJ2-1
V gene: TRBV29-1
clone size: .
CDR3 protein: CSVETGAGGQFF
CDR3 DNA: TGCAGCGTTGAAACCGGAGCGGGAGGACAGTTCTTC

D gene: .
J gene: TRBJ2-1
V gene: TRBV29-1
clone size: .
CDR3 protein: CSVNPYNEQFF
CDR3 DNA: TGCAGCGTCAATCCCTACAATGAGCAGTTCTTC

D gene: TRBD1
J gene: TRBJ2-7
V gene: TRBV10-1
clone size: .
CDR3 protein: CASSESGTGNPLGQYF
CDR3 DNA: TGCGCCAGCAGTGAGTCGGGGACAGGCAATCCCCTGGGGCAGTACTTC

D gene: TRBD2
J gene: TRBJ2-3
V gene: TRBV7-8
clone size: .
CDR3 protein: CASSLEGRGTDTQYF
CDR3 DNA: TGTGCCAGCAGCTTAGAAGGGAGGGGCACAGATACGCAGTATTTT

D gene: .
J gene: TRBJ2-5
V gene: TRBV18
clone size: .
CDR3 protein: CASSPPVEETQYF
CDR3 DNA: TGTGCCAGCTCACCACCGGTTGAGGAGACCCAGTACTTC

D gene: TRBD1
J gene: TRBJ1-1
V gene: TRBV5-1
clone size: once
CDR3 protein: CASRETGQPNTEAFF
CDR3 DNA: TGCGCCAGCCGAGAAACGGGACAGCCGAACACTGAAGCTTTCTTT

D gene: TRBD2
J gene: TRBJ2-4
V gene: TRBV10-1
clone size: .
CDR3 protein: CASSESALAGVLAKNIQYF
CDR3 DNA: TGCGCCAGCAGTGAGTCAGCCCTAGCGGGAGTGTTAGCCAAAAACATTCAGTACTTC

D gene: .
J gene: TRBJ1-1
V gene: TRBV28
clone size: .
CDR3 protein: CASTSGGLNTEAFF
CDR3 DNA: TGTGCCAGCACCTCGGGGGGACTGAACACTGAAGCTTTCTTT

D gene: .
J gene: TRBJ2-7
V gene: TRBV27
clone size: .
CDR3 protein: CASSLWGRPQQYF
CDR3 DNA: TGTGCCAGCAGCCTGTGGGGGAGGCCTCAACAGTACTTC

D gene: .
J gene: TRBJ2-7
V gene: TRBV19
clone size: few
CDR3 protein: CASSIARAHEQYF
CDR3 DNA: TGTGCCAGTAGTATCGCCAGGGCCCACGAGCAGTACTTC

D gene: TRBD2
J gene: TRBJ2-7
V gene: TRBV4-1
clone size: .
CDR3 protein: CASSRDIISTSGSYEQYF
CDR3 DNA: TGCGCCAGCAGCCGAGATATAATTTCGACTAGCGGGAGTTACGAGCAGTACTTC

D gene: TRBD1
J gene: TRBJ2-5
V gene: TRBV5-1
clone size: once
CDR3 protein: CASAPNTGAGETQYF
CDR3 DNA: TGCGCCAGCGCTCCCAACACAGGGGCGGGAGAGACCCAGTACTTC

D gene: .
J gene: TRBJ2-3
V gene: TRBV7-3
clone size: .
CDR3 protein: CASSPYREVDTQYF
CDR3 DNA: TGTGCCAGCAGCCCGTACAGGGAAGTGGATACGCAGTATTTT

D gene: .
J gene: TRBJ2-3
V gene: TRBV2
clone size: .
CDR3 protein: CASMPRRGRADTQYF
CDR3 DNA: TGTGCCAGCATGCCCAGAAGGGGTAGGGCAGATACGCAGTATTTT

D gene: TRBD2
J gene: TRBJ2-1
V gene: TRBV5-1
clone size: .
CDR3 protein: CASSSGLAGGYTYNEQFF
CDR3 DNA: TGCGCCAGCAGCTCTGGACTAGCGGGAGGTTATACCTACAATGAGCAGTTCTTC

D gene: .
J gene: TRBJ2-5
V gene: TRBV7-9
clone size: .
CDR3 protein: CASSLAERTQYF
CDR3 DNA: TGTGCCAGCAGCTTGGCGGAGAGGACCCAGTACTTC